Shown below are 16 T cell receptor beta chains from a single sample sequenced in a study of blood T cell repertoires in COVID-19. Produced via immunoSEQ multiplex PCR; TCRdb's table is partial and in-frame only. The profile covers about 97,000 clones, with roughly 85% appearing a single time and approximately 2% taken by the ten largest. The source material was peripheral blood. The receptors originated from a woman in her 70s with active or convalescent COVID-19.

In its sample, this clone was seen once. V usage is TRBV28 and J usage is TRBJ1-1; D is unresolved. Germline V lookup: CDR1 MDHEN, CDR2 SYDVKM. V was cut by 5 bases and J by 11 bases, with 18 bases left in between. The CDR3 has 13 amino acids. CDR3 amino acids: CASSIRVPTKAFF. CDR3 in DNA: TGTGCCAGCAGTATACGAGTACCTACCAAGGCTTTCTTT.

The sample holds a few counts of this clone. The chain is built from TRBV7-2 and TRBJ1-5; 8 bases are a match to TRBD1. The CDR3 loop spans 15 amino acids. V shed 5 bases, J shed 3 bases, and the junction held 6 bases outside the gene matches. From germline, CDR1 is SGHTA and CDR2 FQGNSA. CDR3 in DNA: TGTGCCAGCAGCCAGACAGGGGACTTCAATCAGCCCCAGCATTTT. Translated: CASSQTGDFNQPQHF.

The chain has TRBV5-4 and TRBJ2-7, with a possible D match to TRBD2 (6 bases). The CDR3 sequence is 17 residues long. Germline lookup yields CDR1 SGHNT and CDR2 YYREEE (reference sequence). Trimming took off 0 bases at V and 1 base at J, with 17 bases between the two ends. For the CDR3, the DNA is TGTGCCAGCAGCTTGGGGAGGGATTTGGGGCCTTCCTACGAGCAGTACTTC. This gives the protein CASSLGRDLGPSYEQYF.

The V and J genes are TRBV28 and TRBJ2-5; 10 positions match TRBD2. V shed 5 bases, J shed 1 base, and the junction held 7 bases outside the gene matches. From germline, CDR1 is MDHEN and CDR2 SYDVKM. This CDR3 contains 16 residues. CDR3 loop: CASSVSGGIPQETQYF. The DNA of the CDR3 is TGTGCCAGCAGTGTTAGCGGGGGGATACCCCAAGAGACCCAGTACTTC.

The V call is TRBV28, the J call TRBJ2-5; D ambiguous. From germline, CDR1 is MDHEN and CDR2 SYDVKM. The CDR3 has 14 amino acids. Trimming left V 5 bases short and J 1 base short, with 11 bases between. The CDR3 nucleotides read TGTGCCAGCAGTGTCTTGTCCTCCCAAGAGACCCAGTACTTC. This encodes CASSVLSSQETQYF.

This rearrangement joins TRBV11-2 to TRBJ2-1, with 10 bases lining up with TRBD2. The germline V gene has CDR1 SGHAT and CDR2 FQNNGV. This CDR3 is built from 15 residues. With 1 base clipped from V and 3 bases from J, the junction kept 0 bases outside the gene matches. This CDR3 reads CASSLASGGYNEQFF. The CDR3 DNA sequence: TGTGCCAGCAGCTTAGCTAGCGGGGGCTACAATGAGCAGTTCTTC.

This clone was seen only a few times. The chain is built from TRBV3-1 (or the pseudogene TRBV3-2) and TRBJ1-2; 10 bases agree with TRBD1. Trimming at V came to 5 bases and at J to 8 bases, leaving 5 bases not matched to a gene. The CDR3 sequence is 13 residues long. The germline CDR1 and CDR2 sequences are LGHDT and YNNKEL (reference sequence). DNA of the CDR3: TGTGCCAGCAGCTTATCGACAGGGGGCGGCTACACCTTC. Residues: CASSLSTGGGYTF.

The J gene is TRBJ1-1, the V gene TRBV30; D might be TRBD1 (5 bases). This CDR3 has 14 amino acids. Trimming removed 3 bases from V and 1 base from J, with 12 bases in between. Looked up from germline, CDR1 is GTSNPN and CDR2 is SVGIG (reference sequence). In DNA, the CDR3 is TGTGCCTGGAGAGTCCCGGACAAGAACACTGAAGCTTTCTTT. This encodes CAWRVPDKNTEAFF.

This chain joins TRBV30 and TRBJ1-4, with 8 bases lining up with TRBD1. This CDR3 spans 12 amino acids. The V segment lost 8 bases and the J segment 8 bases; nucleotides outside the gene matches: 7. Germline lookup yields CDR1 GTSNPN and CDR2 SVGIG (reference sequence). The DNA for the CDR3 is TGTGCCGGGAAGCAGGGGGCGGAAAAACTGTTTTTT. Amino acids: CAGKQGAEKLFF. Complete variable domain (other parts from reference TRBV30 and TRBJ1-4): SQTIHQWPATLVQPVGSPLSLECTVEGTSNPNLYWYRQAAGRGLQLLFYSVGIGQISSEVPQNLSASRPQDRQFILSSKKLLLSDSGFYLCAGKQGAEKLFFGSGTQLSVL.

The chain has TRBV7-2 and TRBJ1-6; tentative D call: TRBD1 (5 bases). Germline assignment: CDR1 SGHTA and CDR2 FQGNSA. The V gene lost 5 bases and the J gene lost 10 bases, with 15 bases spanning the gap. This CDR3 is built from 14 residues. The CDR3 region is CASSPGGRGSPLHF. The DNA of the CDR3 is TGTGCCAGCAGCCCAGGCGGTCGGGGGTCACCCCTCCACTTT.

The chain has TRBV6-2 or TRBV6-3 and TRBJ2-1; 12 bases fit TRBD2. V gave up 4 bases and J gave up 7 bases; unmatched junction bases: 8. Germline values: CDR1 MNHEY, CDR2 SVGEGT. The CDR3 has 16 residues. The CDR3 region is CASSLQTSGRRNEQFF. CDR3 in DNA: TGTGCCAGCAGTTTGCAAACTAGCGGGAGGCGTAATGAGCAGTTCTTC.

The chain employs TRBV18 and TRBJ1-5; D gene ambiguous. The length of the CDR3 is 13 residues. CDR1 and CDR2 from the germline V gene are KGHSH and LQKENI. V lost 5 bases and J lost 2, with 7 bases in between. In DNA, the CDR3 is TGTGCCAGCTCAAACGGGGGCAATCAGCCCCAGCATTTT. Protein: CASSNGGNQPQHF.

The chain carries TRBV7-9 and TRBJ2-2; possible D gene TRBD2, 5 bases. V was pared by 4 bases and J by 5 bases, with 8 bases between. CDR1 is SEHNR and CDR2 is FQNEAQ in the germline V gene (reference sequence). CDR3 length: 13 residues. DNA for the CDR3: TGTGCCAGCAGCTCGGACTTGACCGGGGAGCTGTTTTTT. Translation gives CASSSDLTGELFF. The full variable domain, with the rest looked up from reference TRBV7-9 and TRBJ2-2, is DTGVSQNPRHKITKRGQNVTFRCDPISEHNRLYWYRQTLGQGPEFLTYFQNEAQLEKSRLLSDRFSAERPKGSFSTLEIQRTEQGDSAMYLCASSSDLTGELFFGEGSRLTVL.

V and J are TRBV6-2 or TRBV6-3 and TRBJ2-5, with D possibly matching TRBD1 (5 bases). Trimming pared 0 bases from V and 4 bases from J, leaving 18 bases between. Germline values: CDR1 MNHEY, CDR2 SVGEGT. This CDR3 is built from 17 residues. The CDR3 spells CASSYSSARVLAETQYF. DNA of the CDR3: TGTGCCAGCAGTTACTCGAGCGCCAGGGTATTAGCAGAGACCCAGTACTTC.

This chain joins TRBV4-3 and TRBJ2-1; D gene uncertain. With 0 bases removed from V and 1 base from J, the gap between germline ends came to 13 bases. The CDR3 contains 17 residues. From germline, CDR1 is LGHNA and CDR2 YSLEER. Here the CDR3 reads CASSQEIARLSYNEQFF. The CDR3 DNA is TGCGCCAGCAGCCAAGAGATTGCCAGGTTATCCTACAATGAGCAGTTCTTC.

This chain links TRBV2 with TRBJ2-1, with 8 positions matching TRBD1. Germline loops: CDR1 SNHLY, CDR2 FYNNEI. After removal of 5 bases from V and 3 bases from J, the junction contained 12 bases not matched to a gene. CDR3 length: 17 amino acids. CDR3 DNA sequence: TGTGCCAGCAGTCCCGGACAGGGAGTGGTAGGCTACAATGAGCAGTTCTTC. This translates into CASSPGQGVVGYNEQFF. Together with reference TRBV2 and TRBJ2-1, the CDR3 gives the full variable domain: EPEVTQTPSHQVTQMGQEVILRCVPISNHLYFYWYRQILGQKVEFLVSFYNNEISEKSEIFDDQFSVERPDGSNFTLKIRSTKLEDSAMYFCASSPGQGVVGYNEQFFGPGTRLTVL.